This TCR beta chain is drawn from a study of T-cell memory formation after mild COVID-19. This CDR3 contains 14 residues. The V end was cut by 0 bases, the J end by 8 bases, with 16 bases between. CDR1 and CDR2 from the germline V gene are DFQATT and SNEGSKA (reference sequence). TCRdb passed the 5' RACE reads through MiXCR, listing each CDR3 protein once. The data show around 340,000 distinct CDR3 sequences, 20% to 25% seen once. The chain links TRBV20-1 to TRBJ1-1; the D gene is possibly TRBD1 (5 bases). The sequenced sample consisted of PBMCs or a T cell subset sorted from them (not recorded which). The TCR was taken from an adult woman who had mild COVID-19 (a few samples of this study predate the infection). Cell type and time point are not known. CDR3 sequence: CSARDHPYSGEAFF. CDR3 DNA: TGCAGTGCTAGAGATCACCCATACTCAGGGGAAGCTTTCTTT.